These 23 T cell receptor beta chains were sequenced from one sample in a study of blood T cell repertoires in COVID-19. Profiled with immunoSEQ multiplex PCR; TCRdb holds only in-frame clones, not every one. The table records approximately 90,000 clones, around 82% of them present only once. Sequenced: peripheral blood. These receptors all come from a woman of 80 years or more with acute or convalescent COVID-19.

This clone has just a few counts. This chain joins TRBV18 and TRBJ1-2; 9 nucleotides align to TRBD1. The ends lost 3 bases at V and 8 bases at J; junction bases unmatched: 7. The CDR3 has 14 residues. Germline values: CDR1 KGHSH, CDR2 LQKENI. Here the CDR3 DNA reads TGTGCCAGCTCACCGGGACAGGGCAACAGGGGCTACACCTTC. The encoded protein is CASSPGQGNRGYTF.

The chain links TRBV7-9 to TRBJ2-1; the D gene is possibly TRBD2 (5 bases). Germline values: CDR1 SEHNR, CDR2 FQNEAQ (reference sequence). Trimming cost V 4 bases and J 6 bases, with 19 bases left between them. The CDR3 is made up of 16 amino acids. CDR3 amino acids: CASSSLPGPAGNEQFF. The CDR3 coding sequence is TGTGCCAGCAGCTCCCTCCCCGGACCCGCGGGCAATGAGCAGTTCTTC.

The CDR3 bases are TGTGCCAGCAAGCCGGCGGATAACTATGGCTACACCTTC. Amino acids: CASKPADNYGYTF. The V call is TRBV5-4, the J call TRBJ1-2; D is undetermined. In germline, CDR1 is SGHNT, CDR2 YYREEE (reference sequence). The CDR3 spans 13 residues. V lost 6 bases and J 1 base, leaving 10 bases between the germline ends.

The chain links TRBV29-1 to TRBJ2-1; the D is unclear. The V gene lost 2 bases and the J gene lost 3 bases, with 17 bases spanning the gap. The CDR3 consists of 16 residues. Germline V gene lookup returns CDR1 SQVTM and CDR2 ANQGSEA. In DNA form, the CDR3 reads TGCAGCGTTGAAACGCCTACCCCTGCGATCTACAATGAGCAGTTCTTC. Translated: CSVETPTPAIYNEQFF.

The V gene is TRBV13, the J gene TRBJ2-1; weak D call: TRBD2 (6 bases). Germline assignment: CDR1 PRHDT and CDR2 FYEKMQ (reference sequence). The CDR3 is 13 residues long. The V end was cut by 5 bases, the J end by 8 bases, with 13 bases between. The CDR3, as DNA: TGTGCCAGCAGCCCCACGCGGGGCCATGAGCAGTTCTTC. Its translation: CASSPTRGHEQFF. Combining the CDR3 with reference TRBV13 and TRBJ2-1 gives the whole variable domain AAGVIQSPRHLIKEKRETATLKCYPIPRHDTVYWYQQGPGQDPQFLISFYEKMQSDKGSIPDRFSAQQFSDYHSELNMSSLELGDSALYFCASSPTRGHEQFFGPGTRLTVL.

V usage is TRBV28 and J usage is TRBJ2-5, with D unclear. Looked up from germline, CDR1 is MDHEN and CDR2 is SYDVKM. The CDR3 contains 13 residues. V gave up 2 bases and J gave up 4 bases, with 8 bases separating them. The CDR3 DNA follows: TGTGCCAGCAGTTTAAATCCTACAGAGACCCAGTACTTC. Protein product: CASSLNPTETQYF.

V gene TRBV30 combines with J gene TRBJ2-7, with 9 bases identical to TRBD1. Unmatched junction bases numbered 9, after V lost 2 bases and J lost 4 bases. Germline V lookup: CDR1 GTSNPN, CDR2 SVGIG (reference sequence). The CDR3 has 15 residues. The CDR3 DNA reads TGTGCCTGGAGTTGGACAGGGGACATCAGATACGAGCAGTACTTC. It specifies CAWSWTGDIRYEQYF.

This clone was detected only a few times. The gene calls are TRBV6-5 and TRBJ2-1, with TRBD2 identical over 14 bases. There are 16 residues in the CDR3. Trimming cost V 0 bases and J 8 bases; bases outside gene matches: 3. From germline, CDR1 is MNHEY and CDR2 SVGAGI. CDR3 in DNA: TGTGCCAGCAGTTACTCAGTGGGACTAGCGGGAGATGAGCAGTTCTTC. Translating gives CASSYSVGLAGDEQFF.

The chain is built from TRBV27 and TRBJ2-7; D gene uncertain. Germline values: CDR1 MNHEY, CDR2 SMNVEV (reference sequence). The CDR3 extends over 15 amino acids. Trimming shortened V by 5 bases and J by 2 bases, and 16 bases separated the two germline ends. The CDR3 sequence is CASSLVWQPTYEQYF. In DNA, the CDR3 is TGTGCCAGCAGTCTTGTCTGGCAACCCACCTACGAGCAGTACTTC.

This clone was recorded a few times. In DNA form, the CDR3 reads TGTGCCACCAGTGATTCCGGGACAGATTTCTACAATGAGCAGTTCTTC. This sequence encodes CATSDSGTDFYNEQFF. The chain is built from TRBV24-1 and TRBJ2-1; 7 bases agree with TRBD1. The ends lost 2 bases at V and 3 bases at J; junction bases unmatched: 6. Germline CDR1 KGHDR, CDR2 SFDVKD. The CDR3 is made up of 16 amino acids.

This clone occurred once. The J gene is TRBJ2-5, the V gene TRBV9, with 10 bases matching TRBD2. This CDR3 spans 17 amino acids. CDR1 SGDLS and CDR2 YYNGEE come from the germline V gene. The J segment lost 1 base and the V segment lost 0 bases, leaving 6 bases of the junction unmatched. CDR3 coding DNA: TGTGCCAGCAGCGTAGCCCATAGCGGGGGGTCCCAAGAGACCCAGTACTTC. This encodes CASSVAHSGGSQETQYF.

The gene calls are TRBV4-1 and TRBJ1-5; D gene ambiguous. The CDR3 has 15 residues. Germline-derived CDR1 and CDR2 are MGHRA and YSYEKL. V shed 0 bases and J shed 5 bases, with 11 bases lying between them. The CDR3 loop is CASSQDLRGYQPQHF. The DNA for the CDR3 is TGCGCCAGCAGCCAAGATCTCCGGGGATATCAGCCCCAGCATTTT.

J is TRBJ2-1 and V is TRBV7-9, with TRBD2 matching over 8 bases. The ends lost 4 bases at V and 8 bases at J; junction bases unmatched: 7. The V gene's germline CDR1 is SEHNR and CDR2 FQNEAQ (reference sequence). There are 14 residues in the CDR3. CDR3 DNA sequence: TGTGCCAGCAGCTCTACCGGGACTAGTGATGAGCAGTTCTTC. This translates into CASSSTGTSDEQFF.

The chain recombines TRBV18 with TRBJ2-2; 7 bases line up with TRBD1. The CDR3 runs to 15 residues. Germline values: CDR1 KGHSH, CDR2 LQKENI. V shed 2 bases, J shed 4 bases, and the junction held 4 bases outside the gene matches. CDR3 in DNA: TGTGCCAGCTCACCAGGACAGGTCGGCACCGGGGAGCTGTTTTTT. Translating it yields CASSPGQVGTGELFF.

This clone was detected only once. The chain recombines TRBV28 with TRBJ1-5, with D uncertain. V shed 5 bases and J shed 4 bases, with 12 bases lying between them. The length of the CDR3 is 14 residues. Looked up from germline, CDR1 is MDHEN and CDR2 is SYDVKM. The DNA for the CDR3 is TGTGCCAGCAGTCCGATTACTTGGAATCAGCCCCAGCATTTT. Translated, it gives CASSPITWNQPQHF.

The gene calls are TRBV24-1 and TRBJ2-1; D possibly corresponds to TRBD2 (5 bases). CDR1 and CDR2 from the germline V gene are KGHDR and SFDVKD. The CDR3 runs to 15 residues. V was pared by 6 bases and J by 5 bases, with 16 bases between. CDR3 amino acids: CATSLVGDSHNEQFF. The CDR3 DNA is TGTGCCACCAGTCTCGTCGGGGATTCGCACAATGAGCAGTTCTTC.

In DNA form, the CDR3 reads TGTGCCAGCAGCACAGGGGGTCAGGGGGTTTCCTACGAGCAGTACTTC. Encoded protein: CASSTGGQGVSYEQYF. The chain is built from TRBV7-8 and TRBJ2-7; TRBD1 agrees at 8 bases. V was pared by 5 bases and J by 1 base, with 10 bases of the junction left unmatched. The CDR3 length is 16 residues. CDR1 and CDR2 from the germline V gene are SGHVS and FQNEAQ.

The chain has TRBV3-1 (or the pseudogene TRBV3-2) and TRBJ1-1; D may be TRBD1 (6 bases). The germline V gene encodes CDR1 LGHDT and CDR2 YNNKEL (reference sequence). This CDR3 has 15 residues. V shed 4 bases and J shed 4 bases, with 16 bases lying between them. The CDR3 DNA reads as TGTGCCAGCAGCCTATCGAATACAGGGCGCACTGAAGCTTTCTTT. Its protein product is CASSLSNTGRTEAFF.

V is TRBV5-1 and J is TRBJ2-7; 10 bases align to TRBD1. V lost 0 bases, J lost 5 bases, and 2 bases stayed unmatched. The CDR3 is 14 amino acids. Germline lookup yields CDR1 SGHRS and CDR2 YFSETQ. The CDR3 spells CASSLGTGGDEQYF. The CDR3 DNA is TGCGCCAGCAGCTTGGGGACAGGGGGGGACGAGCAGTACTTC.

This chain joins TRBV19 and TRBJ2-5; D not certain. V was clipped by 5 bases and J by 0 bases, with 7 bases between them. The CDR3 runs to 13 residues. Looked up from germline, CDR1 is LNHDA and CDR2 is SQIVND (reference sequence). The CDR3: CASSSVYQETQYF. The CDR3 coding sequence is TGTGCCAGTAGTTCAGTGTACCAAGAGACCCAGTACTTC.

J is TRBJ1-4 and V is TRBV3-1 (or the pseudogene TRBV3-2); TRBD1 aligns across 7 bases. The CDR3 extends over 14 amino acids. Germline CDR1 and CDR2: LGHDT and YNNKEL (reference sequence). The V segment lost 6 bases and the J segment 8 bases; nucleotides outside the gene matches: 9. CDR3 DNA sequence: TGTGCCAGCAGTCCAGGGGGTGGAAGGGAAAAACTGTTTTTT. Its translation is CASSPGGGREKLFF.

The rearrangement uses TRBV7-9 and TRBJ2-4; no firm D call. Deletions cut 1 base from V and 6 bases from J, with 4 bases between. The germline V gene has CDR1 SEHNR and CDR2 FQNEAQ (reference sequence). The CDR3 extends over 12 amino acids. This CDR3 is CASSLGGNIQYF. The CDR3 nucleotides are TGTGCCAGCAGCTTAGGCGGAAACATTCAGTACTTC.

The rearrangement links TRBV7-2 to TRBJ2-2, with 11 positions matching TRBD2. V dropped 5 bases and J dropped 6; count of bases not matched to a gene: 11. Germline assignment: CDR1 SGHTA and CDR2 FQGNSA. This CDR3 is built from 17 residues. Written as DNA, the CDR3 is TGTGCCAGCAGCCAACGACGACTAGCGGGAATTGCCGGGGAGCTGTTTTTT. Encoded protein: CASSQRRLAGIAGELFF. The variable domain in full, with the rest retrieved from reference TRBV7-2 and TRBJ2-2, is GAGVSQSPSNKVTEKGKDVELRCDPISGHTALYWYRQSLGQGLEFLIYFQGNSAPDKSGLPSDRFSAERTGGSVSTLTIQRTQQEDSAVYLCASSQRRLAGIAGELFFGEGSRLTVL.